This TCR beta chain was sequenced in a study of blood T cell repertoires in COVID-19. Study-level background: From the United States, Italy and Spain came samples of acute and convalescent COVID-19. T cells, B-cell-depleted T cells, or PBMCs supplied cDNA or gDNA.

Germline V gene sequence: CDR1 MNHNY, CDR2 SVGAGI (reference sequence). This CDR3 comprises 13 residues. The ends were cut back, 1 base at V and 8 bases at J, with 9 bases in the middle. Using immunoSEQ multiplex PCR, the repertoire was profiled, and TCRdb retains in-frame clones only, with some absent. The repertoire consists of about 190,000 clones, with about nine tenths occurring once and the leading ten covering roughly 6.7%. This rearrangement joins TRBV6-6 to TRBJ2-1; possible D gene TRBD2, 5 bases. The material sequenced was peripheral blood. This TCR was sampled from a man aged 40-55 years with acute or convalescent COVID-19. Written as DNA, the CDR3 is TGTGCCAGCAGTTACTTCACGAGGGATGAGCAGTTCTTC. Translated, it gives CASSYFTRDEQFF.